This record looks at one TCR beta chain sequence and its context. Its matching antigen is unknown. V was clipped by 7 bases and J by 2 bases, with 19 bases between them. Germline CDR1 and CDR2: MNHEY and SMNVEV (reference sequence). The CDR3 spans 16 residues. The entry originates in a study of T cells after yellow fever vaccination. Study-wide background: Low-cell-number fractions were prepared with SMART-Seq v4 Ultra Low Input. The study's findings and limits: A faster peak, day 5 versus 15, was reached by the weaker secondary response.

TCRdb analysed the 5' RACE reads with MiXCR anew, one entry per CDR3 protein. Of under 550,000 distinct CDR3 sequences listed, 20% to 25% were seen once; the top ten hold approximately 16%. This TCR was sampled from a man in his late teens or twenties who received the YFV17D yellow fever vaccine. This chain connects TRBV27 to TRBJ2-3, with a weak D call TRBD2 (5 bases). Sequenced material: PBMCs, taken more than 20 days after the first yellow fever vaccination. The chain's CDR3 is CASKRGPGRDTDTQYF. The CDR3 DNA reads TGTGCCAGCAAGAGAGGACCTGGCCGGGACACAGATACGCAGTATTTT.